This T cell receptor (beta chain) was observed in a study of OX40 agonist ivuxolimab in advanced cancers. Study details: Prior anti-PD-1, anti-PD-L1 or anti-CTLA-4 therapy was allowed; more than 30% had some. General study results and limits: The expanded peripheral T cells' antigen specificity was not determined. Low normalized T-cell clonal expansion was also seen in some nonresponders.

Collection of blood occurred at baseline, at cycle 4 day 1, and at cycle 7 day 1. To note about this clone: The antigen is undetermined. Mismatch with germline at one junction end may stem from a read error.

The V gene's germline CDR1 is MNHEY and CDR2 SMNVEV (reference sequence). The CDR3 spans 13 residues. Repertoires were generated with immunoSEQ multiplex PCR, while TCRdb's copy carries only in-frame clones and drops some. The data hold tens of thousands of clones, with roughly 87% observed a single time. The specimen comprised CD4+ or CD8+ T cells sorted from blood, sampled in a trial of the OX40 agonist ivuxolimab. The V call is TRBV27, the J call TRBJ1-2; 8 bases are shared with TRBD1. The clonotype was recovered from an adult with an advanced solid tumor such as melanoma, head and neck, liver or kidney cancer. CDR3 residues: CASSLGQGMHRTW. The CDR3 region has the DNA TGTGCCAGCAGTTTAGGACAGGGAATGCACCGGACTTGG.